This T cell receptor (beta chain) was obtained from a study of blood T cells in healthy people across ages. The CDR3 loop spans 14 amino acids. V dropped 1 base and J dropped 11 bases, with 12 bases sitting between them. The germline V gene has CDR1 SEHNR and CDR2 FQNEAQ (reference sequence). PCR was performed a second time for 7 to 11 cycles using a sample-barcoded 5' primer and a J-beta primer mix. From the 5' RACE reads, TCRdb called clonotypes with MiXCR, one entry per CDR3 protein. The sample records 650,000 to 1,000,000 distinct CDR3 sequences, approximately 35% being singletons. This rearrangement joins TRBV7-9 to TRBJ1-6, with D maybe TRBD1 (6 bases). The clonotype comes from a young man in good health. The source material was blood. The CDR3 DNA reads as TGTGCCAGCAGCTTAGAAACAGGGAGTGCACCCCTCCACTTT. It translates to CASSLETGSAPLHF. Full variable domain (missing parts from reference TRBV7-9 and TRBJ1-6): DTGVSQNPRHKITKRGQNVTFRCDPISEHNRLYWYRQTLGQGPEFLTYFQNEAQLEKSRLLSDRFSAERPKGSFSTLEIQRTEQGDSAMYLCASSLETGSAPLHFGNGTRLTVT.